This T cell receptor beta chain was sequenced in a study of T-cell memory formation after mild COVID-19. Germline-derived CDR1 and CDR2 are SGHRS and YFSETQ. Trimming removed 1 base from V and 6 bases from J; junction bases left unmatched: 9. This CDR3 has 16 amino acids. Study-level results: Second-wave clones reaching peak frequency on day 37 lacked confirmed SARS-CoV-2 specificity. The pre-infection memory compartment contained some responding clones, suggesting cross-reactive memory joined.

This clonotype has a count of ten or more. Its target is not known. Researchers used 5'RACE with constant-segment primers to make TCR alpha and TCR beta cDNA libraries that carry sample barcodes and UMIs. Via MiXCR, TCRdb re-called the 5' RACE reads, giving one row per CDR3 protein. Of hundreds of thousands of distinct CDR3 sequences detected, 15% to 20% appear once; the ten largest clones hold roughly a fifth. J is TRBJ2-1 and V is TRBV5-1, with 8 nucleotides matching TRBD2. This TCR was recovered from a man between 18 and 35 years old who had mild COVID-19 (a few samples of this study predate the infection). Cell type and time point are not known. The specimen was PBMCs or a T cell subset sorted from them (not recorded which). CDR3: CASSLNSGGNVNEQFF. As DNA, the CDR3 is TGCGCCAGCAGCTTGAACAGCGGGGGTAATGTCAATGAGCAGTTCTTC. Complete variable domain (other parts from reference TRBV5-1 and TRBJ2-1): KAGVTQTPRYLIKTRGQQVTLSCSPISGHRSVSWYQQTPGQGLQFLFEYFSETQRNKGNFPGRFSGRQFSNSRSEMNVSTLELGDSALYLCASSLNSGGNVNEQFFGPGTRLTVL.